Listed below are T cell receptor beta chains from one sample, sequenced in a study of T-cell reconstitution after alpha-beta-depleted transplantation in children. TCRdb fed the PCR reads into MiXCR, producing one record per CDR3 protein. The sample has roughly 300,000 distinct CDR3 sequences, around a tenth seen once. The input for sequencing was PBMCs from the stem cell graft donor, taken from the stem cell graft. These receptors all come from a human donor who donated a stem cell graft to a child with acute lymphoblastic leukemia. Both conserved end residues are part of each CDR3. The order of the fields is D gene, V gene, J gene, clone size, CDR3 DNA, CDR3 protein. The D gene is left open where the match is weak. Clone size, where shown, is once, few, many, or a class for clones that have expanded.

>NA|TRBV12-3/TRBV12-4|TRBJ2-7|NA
TGTGCCAGCAGACCGTCAGACACCTCTAAGAACGAGCAGTACTTC
CASRPSDTSKNEQYF
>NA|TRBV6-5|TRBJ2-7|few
TGTGCCAGCGTTGGGGGACGTGCTTACTACGAGCAGTACTTC
CASVGGRAYYEQYF
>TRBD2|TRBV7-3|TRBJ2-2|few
TGTGCCAGCAGCCGGACTAGCGGGAGGGTTATGAACACCGGGGAGCTGTTTTTT
CASSRTSGRVMNTGELFF
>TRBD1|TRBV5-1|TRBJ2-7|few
TGCGCCAGCAGCTTTGGGACAGGGTTCTACGAGCAGTACTTC
CASSFGTGFYEQYF
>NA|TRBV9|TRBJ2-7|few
TGTGCCAGCAGCGAGACCCGTTTTGGAGGGACGGAGTACTTC
CASSETRFGGTEYF
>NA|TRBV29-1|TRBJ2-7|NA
TGCAGCGTTGAAGACGGGAGACTAGGCTACGAGCAGTACTTC
CSVEDGRLGYEQYF
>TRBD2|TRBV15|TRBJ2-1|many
TGTGCCACCCAAGCCGGGACTACTTCCTTTGAGCAGTTCTTC
CATQAGTTSFEQFF
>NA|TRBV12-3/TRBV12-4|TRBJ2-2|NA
TGTGCCAGCAATGGTGTGACCGGGGAGCTGTTTTTT
CASNGVTGELFF
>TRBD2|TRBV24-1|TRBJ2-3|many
TGTGCCACCAGTGATTCCGTAACACTAGCGGGAGGGGCAGATACGCAGTATTTT
CATSDSVTLAGGADTQYF
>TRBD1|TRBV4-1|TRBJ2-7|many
TGCGCCAGCAGCCAGGGGACAGGTAGTCCCTACGAGCAGTACTTC
CASSQGTGSPYEQYF
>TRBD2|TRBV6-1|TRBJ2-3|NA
TGTGCCAGCAGTGACGGACTAGCGGGAGCAGGGACGCAGTATTTT
CASSDGLAGAGTQYF
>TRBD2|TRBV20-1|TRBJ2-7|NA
TGCAGTGCTAGAGACTTCGGGACTACCCGCTCCTACGAGCAGTACTTC
CSARDFGTTRSYEQYF
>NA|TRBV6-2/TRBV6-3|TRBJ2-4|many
TGTGCCAGCAGTTCGACAGGTGTGGACATTCAGTACTTC
CASSSTGVDIQYF
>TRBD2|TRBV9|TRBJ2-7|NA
TGTGCCAGCAGCGTGTCAACCGGGACTAGCGCCTACGAGCAGTACTTC
CASSVSTGTSAYEQYF
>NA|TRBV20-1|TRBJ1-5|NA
TGCAGTGCTAGAGATATGAGGGGACTCACGAGTCAGCCCCAGCATTTT
CSARDMRGLTSQPQHF
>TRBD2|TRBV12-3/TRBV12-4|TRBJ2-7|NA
TGTGCCAGCAGTTCTGGACTAGCGGGGGACTTTGACTACGAGCAGTACTTC
CASSSGLAGDFDYEQYF
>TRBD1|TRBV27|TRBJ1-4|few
TGTGCCAGCAGCTACACAGGGGGCGAGAATGAAAAACTGTTTTTT
CASSYTGGENEKLFF
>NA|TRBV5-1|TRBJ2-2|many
TGCGCCAGCAGCTTGAGTCAGGGAATCGGGGAGCTGTTTTTT
CASSLSQGIGELFF
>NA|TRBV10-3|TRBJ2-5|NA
TGTGCCATCAGTCCACAGACCCAAGAGACCCAGTACTTC
CAISPQTQETQYF
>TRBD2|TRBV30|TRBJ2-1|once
TGTGCCTGGAGTACTGGCGGGAGACCCAATGAGCAGTTCTTC
CAWSTGGRPNEQFF
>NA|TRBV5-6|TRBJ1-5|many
TGTGCCAGCAGCACATACAGTTATCATCAGCCCCAGCATTTT
CASSTYSYHQPQHF
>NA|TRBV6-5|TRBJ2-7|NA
TGTGCCAGCAGTTCTCGCCGGCCCTACGAGCAGTACTTC
CASSSRRPYEQYF
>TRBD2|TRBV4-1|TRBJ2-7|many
TGCGCCAGCAGCCAAGATACAGCGGGAGGCCCAACGGGGGAGCAGTACTTC
CASSQDTAGGPTGEQYF
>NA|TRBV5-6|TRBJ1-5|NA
TGTGCCAGCAGCTACGCAGGGAAGAATCAGCCCCAGCATTTT
CASSYAGKNQPQHF
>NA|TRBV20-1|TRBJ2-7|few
TGCAGTGCTAGTCGAGGGATTGAGCGCGAGCAGTACTTC
CSASRGIEREQYF
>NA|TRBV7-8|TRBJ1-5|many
TGTGCCAGCAGCCTGGCGCAGCCTTATAGCAATCAGCCCCAGCATTTT
CASSLAQPYSNQPQHF
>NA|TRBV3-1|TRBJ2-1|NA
TGTGCCAGCAACCACCCAGGGCACAACAATGAGCAGTTCTTC
CASNHPGHNNEQFF
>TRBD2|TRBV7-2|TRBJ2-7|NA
TGTGCCAGCAGCCCTGGCGGACTAGCGGGGATAGTGGGCGAGCAGTACTTC
CASSPGGLAGIVGEQYF
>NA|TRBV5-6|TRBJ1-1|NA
TGTGCCAGCAGCAGACCCGAGGGGGTGAATGAAGCTTTCTTT
CASSRPEGVNEAFF
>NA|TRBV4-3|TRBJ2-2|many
TGCGCCAGCAGCCTCCGGACACTAAACACCGGGGAGCTGTTTTTT
CASSLRTLNTGELFF
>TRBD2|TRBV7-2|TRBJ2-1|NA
TGTGCCAGCAGCTTCCGAGCGGGAGGGCTTAACAATGAGCAGTTCTTC
CASSFRAGGLNNEQFF
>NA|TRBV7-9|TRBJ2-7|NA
TGTGCCAGCAGCTTTCCCCTGAGCTCCTACGAGCAGTACTTC
CASSFPLSSYEQYF
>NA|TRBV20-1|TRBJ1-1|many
TGCAGTGAGATTGGACGGGTGAACACTGAAGCTTTCTTT
CSEIGRVNTEAFF
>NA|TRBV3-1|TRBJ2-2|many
TGTGCCAGCAGCCAAGTCGCTGCCGGGGAGCTGTTTTTT
CASSQVAAGELFF
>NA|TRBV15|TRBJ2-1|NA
TGTGCCACCAGCACCTACAATGAGCAGTTCTTC
CATSTYNEQFF
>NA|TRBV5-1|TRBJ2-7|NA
TGCGCCAGCAGCTCGCAGGGGCCCCCCTACGAGCAGTACTTC
CASSSQGPPYEQYF
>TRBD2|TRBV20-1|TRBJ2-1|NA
TGCAGTGCTCGCCTCGGGACTAGCGGACCACATGAGCAGTTCTTC
CSARLGTSGPHEQFF
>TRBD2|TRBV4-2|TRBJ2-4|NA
TGTGCCAGCAGCCCACTAGCGGGAGGAGCGGTTGACAAAAACATTCAGTACTTC
CASSPLAGGAVDKNIQYF
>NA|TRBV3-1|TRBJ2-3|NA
TGTGCCAGCAGCCAAGATATGTCGGAGCCTAGCACAGATACGCAGTATTTT
CASSQDMSEPSTDTQYF
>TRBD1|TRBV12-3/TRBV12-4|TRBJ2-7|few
TGTGCCAGCAGTCGCGACAGGGATTCAGGCGAGCAGTACTTC
CASSRDRDSGEQYF
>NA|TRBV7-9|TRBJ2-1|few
TGTGCCAGCAGCTTAATCCGGGGAAATGAGCAGTTCTTC
CASSLIRGNEQFF
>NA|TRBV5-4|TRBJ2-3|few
TGTGCCAGCAGCTCCCGGCAGGGTGCAGATACGCAGTATTTT
CASSSRQGADTQYF
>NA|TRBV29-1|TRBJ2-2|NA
TGCAGCGTGAAGCTCGGGACTTCAAACACCGGGGAGCTGTTTTTT
CSVKLGTSNTGELFF
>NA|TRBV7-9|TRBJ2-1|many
TGTGCCAGCAGCTTATCACAGGGCACTGAGCAGTTCTTC
CASSLSQGTEQFF
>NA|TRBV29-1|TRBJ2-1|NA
TGCAGCGCTGAAGGGGCAGGGGAGGCCGACAATGAGCAGTTCTTC
CSAEGAGEADNEQFF
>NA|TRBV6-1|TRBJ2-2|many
TGTGCCAGCAGTAGGGAGGACACCGGGGAGCTGTTTTTT
CASSREDTGELFF
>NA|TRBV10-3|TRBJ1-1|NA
TGTGCCATCAGTGCCAACAGGAATTTGAACACTGAAGCTTTCTTT
CAISANRNLNTEAFF
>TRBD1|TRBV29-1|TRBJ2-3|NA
TGCAGCGCCGAGTTGTGGGACAGGGGGCTGAATCTTCATTTT
CSAELWDRGLNLHF
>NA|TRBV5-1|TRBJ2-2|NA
TGCGCCAGCAGCGGGTACGGAACGAACACCGGGGAGCTGTTTTTT
CASSGYGTNTGELFF
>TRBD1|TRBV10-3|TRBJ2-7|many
TGTGCCATCAGCCTACGGGACAGCCCCGGGCCCTCCTACGAGCAGTACTTC
CAISLRDSPGPSYEQYF
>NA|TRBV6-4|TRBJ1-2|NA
TGTGCCAGCAGTGAAAATTCGGCAGGGGTAGGCTACACCTTC
CASSENSAGVGYTF
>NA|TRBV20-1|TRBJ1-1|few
TGCAGTGCTAGGCGCAGCAGAGACACTGAAGCTTTCTTT
CSARRSRDTEAFF
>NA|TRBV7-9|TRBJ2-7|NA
TGTGCCAGCAGCCATAACACGGACGTCTCCTACGAGCAGTACTTC
CASSHNTDVSYEQYF
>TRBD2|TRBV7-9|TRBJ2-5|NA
TGTGCCAGCAGCCGGACTAGTGGTGGAGAGACCCAGTACTTC
CASSRTSGGETQYF